These 32 T cell receptor beta chains came from one sample sequenced in a study of immune evolution from preneoplasia to lung adenocarcinoma. TCRdb's copy holds only in-frame clones and misses some; the assay was immunoSEQ multiplex PCR. In the table there are about 11,000 clones, roughly 79% of which are singletons. The sequencing sample was made of FFPE minimally invasive lung adenocarcinoma tissue. The receptors stem from a person between 60 and 80 years old with lung adenocarcinoma.

The chain carries TRBV2 and TRBJ2-1, with D possibly TRBD1 on 7 matching bases. CDR1 and CDR2 (germline): SNHLY, FYNNEI. Trimming removed 8 bases from V and 3 bases from J, with 14 bases in between. This CDR3 spans 14 amino acids. The CDR3 loop is CASLSRGVYNEQFF. CDR3 coding DNA: TGTGCCAGCCTGAGCAGGGGGGTCTACAATGAGCAGTTCTTC.

This clone occurred a few times. CDR3 in DNA: TGTGCCAGCAGTGAACTAGCGGGAGGAAAGACCCAGTACTTC. This codes for CASSELAGGKTQYF. This chain uses TRBV6-4 with TRBJ2-5; 12 nucleotides align to TRBD2. CDR3 length: 14 amino acids. Germline assignment: CDR1 MRHNA and CDR2 SNTAGT. With 3 bases clipped from V and 6 bases from J, the junction kept 2 bases outside the gene matches.

The J gene is TRBJ2-2, the V gene TRBV15; TRBD2 agrees at 12 bases. The V gene's germline CDR1 is LNHNV and CDR2 YYDKDF (reference sequence). The CDR3 runs 16 residues. Trimming cost V 6 bases and J 3 bases; bases outside gene matches: 5. CDR3 coding DNA: TGTGCCACCAGGGAATGGACTAGCGGGGACACCGGGGAGCTGTTTTTT. Residues: CATREWTSGDTGELFF.

The chain links TRBV9 to TRBJ2-5; the match to TRBD1 covers 7 bases. This CDR3 is built from 14 residues. The ends lost 4 bases at V and 5 bases at J; junction bases unmatched: 8. Germline V gene data show CDR1 as SGDLS and CDR2 as YYNGEE. The CDR3 is CASSYFDRAETQYF. The CDR3 DNA reads as TGTGCCAGCAGCTACTTCGACAGGGCGGAGACCCAGTACTTC.

J is TRBJ2-1 and V is TRBV29-1; no clear D gene. Germline CDR1 SQVTM, CDR2 ANQGSEA. The germline V and J ends were trimmed by 0 bases and 1 base, with 10 bases remaining between them. There are 15 residues in the CDR3. The CDR3 bases are TGCAGCGTTGAAGATAGGGTCAAATCCTACAATGAGCAGTTCTTC. Its protein is CSVEDRVKSYNEQFF.

About this clone itself: The sample holds other DNA sequences that translate to the same CDR3. The chain employs TRBV30 and TRBJ2-2, with TRBD2 identical over 9 bases. V was clipped by 0 bases and J by 5 bases; unmatched bases: 4. Germline-derived CDR1 and CDR2 are GTSNPN and SVGIG (reference sequence). The CDR3 has 15 residues. CDR3 region: CAWSVLGLATGELFF. CDR3 nucleotide sequence: TGTGCCTGGAGTGTACTAGGACTAGCGACCGGGGAGCTGTTTTTT.

V is TRBV5-4 and J is TRBJ2-1, with TRBD1 matching over 7 bases. Per germline, CDR1 SGHNT and CDR2 YYREEE (reference sequence). J gave up 7 bases and V 0 bases, and 4 bases lay outside the gene matches. This CDR3 has 14 amino acids. The CDR3 DNA reads as TGTGCCAGCAGCTTGGTTGGGACAGAAAATGAGCAGTTCTTC. Translation: CASSLVGTENEQFF.

The chain couples TRBV5-8 to TRBJ2-3; D is perhaps TRBD1 or TRBD2 (5 bases each). The V gene lost 1 base and the J gene lost 3 bases, with 6 bases spanning the gap. The CDR3 extends over 13 amino acids. The V gene's germline CDR1 is SGHTS and CDR2 YDEGEE. The CDR3 DNA reads as TGTGCCAGCAGCTTGTGGGGGACAGATACGCAGTATTTT. It is translated as CASSLWGTDTQYF.

CDR3 residues: CASTVRGSGANVLTF. The CDR3 coding sequence is TGCGCCAGCACCGTAAGGGGCTCTGGGGCCAACGTCCTGACTTTC. The chain employs TRBV10-1 and TRBJ2-6; D is possibly TRBD1 (5 bases). Trimming pared 7 bases from V and 0 bases from J, leaving 10 bases between. The germline V gene has CDR1 WNHNN and CDR2 SYGVQD (reference sequence). The CDR3 is 15 residues long.

The chain is built from TRBV6-6 and TRBJ1-1; 11 positions agree with TRBD1. The CDR3 is 15 amino acids. CDR1 is MNHNY and CDR2 is SVGAGI in the germline V gene (reference sequence). V was clipped by 3 bases and J by 6 bases; unmatched bases: 6. In DNA, the CDR3 is TGTGCCAGCAGTTATGGGACAGGGGGAATAGCTGAAGCTTTCTTT. Its translation is CASSYGTGGIAEAFF.

A single count supports this clone. The chain couples TRBV5-8 to TRBJ2-2; weak D call: TRBD1 (6 bases). This CDR3 region has 15 residues. V was cut by 3 bases and J by 4 bases, with 13 bases left in between. CDR1 and CDR2 (germline): SGHTS, YDEGEE. CDR3 sequence reads: CASSWGRGGTGELFF. CDR3 coding DNA: TGTGCCAGCAGCTGGGGCAGGGGTGGCACCGGGGAGCTGTTTTTT.

This clone has a single count. The V call is TRBV7-8, the J call TRBJ1-3, with TRBD1 as a possible D gene (5 bases). V shed 1 base and J shed 2 bases, with 6 bases lying between them. Germline CDR1 and CDR2: SGHVS and FQNEAQ. The CDR3 has 14 residues. CDR3 protein: CASSLGGAGNTIYF. Written as DNA, the CDR3 is TGTGCCAGCAGCTTAGGGGGGGCTGGAAACACCATATATTTT.

This rearrangement joins TRBV29-1 to TRBJ2-1, with 9 bases fitting TRBD2. Germline trimming cut 7 bases from V and 10 bases from J; bases unmatched to any gene: 5. This CDR3 contains 11 residues. Germline V gene lookup returns CDR1 SQVTM and CDR2 ANQGSEA. This chain's CDR3 is CSARAGGEQFF. CDR3 nucleotide sequence: TGCAGCGCCCGAGCGGGAGGCGAGCAGTTCTTC.

This clone was observed a single time. This chain joins TRBV9 and TRBJ2-2, with 12 nucleotides matching TRBD2. There are 17 residues in the CDR3. V trimming: 0 bases; J trimming: 0 bases; junction bases outside the gene matches: 0. Germline values: CDR1 SGDLS, CDR2 YYNGEE. The CDR3 is CASSVASGGANTGELFF. Written as DNA, the CDR3 is TGTGCCAGCAGCGTAGCTAGCGGGGGGGCGAACACCGGGGAGCTGTTTTTT.

The V call is TRBV28, the J call TRBJ2-3; 8 bases are shared with TRBD2. J gave up 10 bases and V 6 bases, and 3 bases lay outside the gene matches. The CDR3 runs to 11 residues. CDR1 MDHEN and CDR2 SYDVKM come from the germline V gene. CDR3 coding DNA: TGTGCCAGCAGCTTTAGCGGGGCGCAGTATTTT. Protein product: CASSFSGAQYF.

J is TRBJ1-2 and V is TRBV27, with a weak D call TRBD1 (5 bases). The V gene's germline CDR1 is MNHEY and CDR2 SMNVEV (reference sequence). V lost 4 bases, J lost 3 bases, and 6 bases lay in between. The CDR3 spans 12 residues. CDR3 DNA: TGTGCCAGCAGTTCGGGACACTATGGCTACACCTTC. Protein: CASSSGHYGYTF.

The chain links TRBV18 to TRBJ1-6; D gene unclear. The CDR3 runs to 13 residues. CDR1 is KGHSH and CDR2 is LQKENI in the germline V gene. The V gene lost 2 bases and the J gene lost 18 bases, with 17 bases spanning the gap. The CDR3 region is CASSPNQAGWTHF. The CDR3 coding sequence is TGTGCCAGCTCACCAAATCAGGCAGGTTGGACCCACTTT.

The chain joins TRBV4-3 to TRBJ1-2, with TRBD1 matching 9 bases. V shed 4 bases, J shed 7 bases, and the junction held 7 bases outside the gene matches. Germline V gives CDR1 LGHNA, CDR2 YSLEER. There are 14 residues in the CDR3. Here the CDR3 DNA reads TGCGCCAGCAGCCCGCCGGGACAGGGACTTGGCTACACCTTC. Translation gives CASSPPGQGLGYTF.

The rearrangement joins TRBV30 to TRBJ1-5; the D gene is possibly TRBD1 (5 bases). Trimming removed 1 base at V and 0 bases at J, with 10 bases between. CDR3 length equals 15 residues. CDR1 is GTSNPN and CDR2 is SVGIG in the germline V gene (reference sequence). The CDR3 coding sequence is TGTGCCTGGAGTGGGGGACTATATAGCAATCAGCCCCAGCATTTT. It translates to CAWSGGLYSNQPQHF.

As regards this clone: The identical CDR3 is also encoded by other nucleotide sequences in the sample. This sequence joins TRBV28 and TRBJ2-7; unclear D gene. This CDR3 spans 13 amino acids. V was clipped by 0 bases and J by 3 bases, with 6 bases between them. CDR1 is MDHEN and CDR2 is SYDVKM in the germline V gene. The CDR3 loop reads CASSLWAFYEQYF. Written as DNA, the CDR3 is TGTGCCAGCAGTTTATGGGCCTTCTACGAGCAGTACTTC.

This clone turned up a few times. The chain recombines TRBV2 with TRBJ2-3, with TRBD1 matching over 10 bases. The germline V gene has CDR1 SNHLY and CDR2 FYNNEI. V dropped 6 bases and J dropped 6; count of bases not matched to a gene: 6. This CDR3 comprises 14 residues. Written as DNA, the CDR3 is TGTGCCAGCAGCGGGACAGGGGTGACGGATACGCAGTATTTT. Its translation is CASSGTGVTDTQYF.

Turning to this clone: One junction end does not reproduce the germline sequence, and a read error may be involved. This sequence joins TRBV7-2 and TRBJ2-7; TRBD2 might be the D (7 bases). This CDR3 is 13 amino acids long. Germline loops: CDR1 SGHTA, CDR2 FQGNSA. The CDR3 loop reads CASSLGGGPGLNF. The CDR3 nucleotides are TGTGCCAGCAGCTTAGGGGGGGGGCCCGGTCTGAACTTC.

This chain joins TRBV5-1 and TRBJ1-2, with TRBD1 matching over 7 bases. The CDR3 is 14 residues long. The V segment lost 2 bases and the J segment 6 bases; nucleotides outside the gene matches: 7. Germline CDR1 and CDR2: SGHRS and YFSETQ. Here the CDR3 reads CASSLAGGPHGYTF. CDR3 sequence (DNA): TGCGCCAGCAGCTTAGCAGGGGGGCCTCATGGCTACACCTTC.

This chain connects TRBV9 to TRBJ2-7, with D maybe TRBD1 (6 bases). Germline CDR1 reads SGDLS; CDR2 reads YYNGEE. This CDR3 comprises 19 residues. Trimming removed 0 bases at V and 1 base at J, with 23 bases between. As DNA, the CDR3 is TGTGCCAGCAGCGTAGCGGGCCAAAGGACAGATAGACTTTCCTACGAGCAGTACTTC. It specifies CASSVAGQRTDRLSYEQYF. The entire variable domain, with the rest obtained from reference TRBV9 and TRBJ2-7, is as follows: DSGVTQTPKHLITATGQRVTLRCSPRSGDLSVYWYQQSLDQGLQFLIQYYNGEERAKGNILERFSAQQFPDLHSELNLSSLELGDSALYFCASSVAGQRTDRLSYEQYFGPGTRLTVT.

V is TRBV5-1 and J is TRBJ1-6; the D gene is possibly TRBD1 (6 bases). The V end lost 0 bases, the J end lost 6 bases, and 10 bases lay between the germline ends. Germline values: CDR1 SGHRS, CDR2 YFSETQ. The CDR3 runs to 15 residues. In DNA form, the CDR3 reads TGCGCCAGCAGCTTGGATGGCAGGGGTAATTCACCCCTCCACTTT. Amino acid sequence: CASSLDGRGNSPLHF.

The chain combines TRBV28 with TRBJ1-5, with no clear D. CDR3 size: 12 residues. The V gene lost 8 bases and the J gene lost 7 bases, with 12 bases spanning the gap. Germline CDR1 is MDHEN and CDR2 is SYDVKM. CDR3 in DNA: TGTGCCAGCCTTTCCGAGGGACAGCCCCAGCATTTT. Translation: CASLSEGQPQHF.

CDR3 in amino acids: CATTLGGSSTDTQYF. The CDR3 nucleotides are TGTGCCACCACCTTAGGAGGATCTAGCACAGATACGCAGTATTTT. The rearrangement joins TRBV5-4 to TRBJ2-3, with D possibly matching TRBD2 (5 bases). Trimming took off 9 bases at V and 0 bases at J, with 17 bases between the two ends. This CDR3 contains 15 residues. Germline lookup yields CDR1 SGHNT and CDR2 YYREEE (reference sequence).

The rearrangement joins TRBV7-2 to TRBJ2-1; 7 bases are shared with TRBD1. Germline V gene sequence: CDR1 SGHTA, CDR2 FQGNSA. The CDR3 is 15 amino acids. J gave up 6 bases and V 4 bases, and 9 bases lay outside the gene matches. This CDR3 is CASSSTGTDLNEQFF. DNA for the CDR3: TGTGCCAGCAGCTCAACAGGGACAGACCTCAATGAGCAGTTCTTC.

CDR3 coding DNA: TGTGCCAGCAGCGTAGGGCCAAATTCACCCCTCCACTTT. Residues: CASSVGPNSPLHF. The V gene is TRBV9, the J gene TRBJ1-6; D is unclear. Germline CDR1 reads SGDLS; CDR2 reads YYNGEE. V lost 0 bases, J lost 7 bases, and 5 bases lay in between. The CDR3 runs to 13 residues.

In its sample, this clone was seen once. The chain couples TRBV9 to TRBJ1-2; weak D call: TRBD1 (5 bases). This CDR3 is 13 amino acids long. V lost 3 bases and J lost 3, with 9 bases in between. CDR1 and CDR2 (germline): SGDLS, YYNGEE. CDR3 sequence (DNA): TGTGCCAGCAGCGACGGGGGATACTATGGCTACACCTTC. It specifies CASSDGGYYGYTF.

The chain uses TRBV7-2 and TRBJ2-7, with 10 bases lining up with TRBD1. J lost 3 bases, V lost 5 bases, and 7 bases had no gene match. CDR3 length: 15 residues. Germline values: CDR1 SGHTA, CDR2 FQGNSA. In nucleotides, the CDR3 is TGTGCCAGCAGCCCAGCGGGGACAGGGGTCTACGAGCAGTACTTC. It specifies CASSPAGTGVYEQYF.

The chain links TRBV6-5 to TRBJ2-1; 7 bases line up with TRBD2. This CDR3 is 13 amino acids long. Germline V lookup: CDR1 MNHEY, CDR2 SVGAGI. The J segment lost 6 bases and the V segment lost 6 bases, leaving 5 bases of the junction unmatched. DNA of the CDR3: TGTGCCAGCAGCCTAAGCGGGGTCAATGAGCAGTTCTTC. It codes for CASSLSGVNEQFF.